Below, 16 T cell receptor beta chains from the same sample are listed, as sequenced in a study of blood T cell repertoires in COVID-19. The assay was immunoSEQ multiplex PCR, and TCRdb's table has in-frame clones only and misses some. The sample yields more than 95,000 clones, around 83% seen once. The sample comprised peripheral blood. These receptors all come from a woman over 75 with active or convalescent COVID-19.

This clone was detected many times. The chain carries TRBV4-2 and TRBJ1-1; the D is unclear. Trimming stripped 0 bases from V and 3 bases from J, with 11 bases between. The CDR3 runs to 15 residues. Germline V gene lookup returns CDR1 LGHNA and CDR2 YNFKEQ. CDR3 region: CASSQDTDGYTEAFF. As DNA, the CDR3 is TGTGCCAGCAGCCAAGATACAGATGGCTACACTGAAGCTTTCTTT.

The V gene is TRBV3-1 (or the pseudogene TRBV3-2), the J gene TRBJ2-1, with D possibly matching TRBD1 (6 bases). CDR3 length: 16 amino acids. The V and J ends lost 4 bases and 2 bases respectively, with 15 bases between them. The germline CDR1 and CDR2 sequences are LGHDT and YNNKEL (reference sequence). The CDR3 region has the DNA TGTGCCAGCAGCCCGACTACAGGGAAGCCCTACAATGAGCAGTTCTTC. Its translation: CASSPTTGKPYNEQFF.

The chain recombines TRBV7-2 with TRBJ1-1, with a tentative D call TRBD1 (6 bases). Trimming removed 5 bases from V and 3 bases from J, with 16 bases in between. This CDR3 is built from 15 residues. The germline gives CDR1 SGHTA, CDR2 FQGNSA. The CDR3 coding sequence is TGTGCCAGCAGCCCCCGTCGGTACAGGGACACTGAAGCTTTCTTT. It yields the protein CASSPRRYRDTEAFF. The entire variable domain, with the rest obtained from reference TRBV7-2 and TRBJ1-1, is as follows: GAGVSQSPSNKVTEKGKDVELRCDPISGHTALYWYRQSLGQGLEFLIYFQGNSAPDKSGLPSDRFSAERTGGSVSTLTIQRTQQEDSAVYLCASSPRRYRDTEAFFGQGTRLTVV.

CDR3 amino acids: CASSVKTSGSPEQFF. The CDR3 region has the DNA TGTGCCAGCAGCGTCAAGACTAGCGGGAGTCCTGAGCAGTTCTTC. The J gene is TRBJ2-1, the V gene TRBV9, with 12 bases aligning to TRBD2. The V and J ends lost 2 bases and 9 bases, in that order; junction bases with no gene match: 6. CDR1 SGDLS and CDR2 YYNGEE come from the germline V gene. The CDR3 sequence is 15 residues long. The variable domain in full, completed from reference TRBV9 and TRBJ2-1, reads DSGVTQTPKHLITATGQRVTLRCSPRSGDLSVYWYQQSLDQGLQFLIQYYNGEERAKGNILERFSAQQFPDLHSELNLSSLELGDSALYFCASSVKTSGSPEQFFGPGTRLTVL.

The gene calls are TRBV11-2 and TRBJ2-5; a weak D match, TRBD1 (5 bases). The V gene lost 8 bases and the J gene lost 5 bases, with 21 bases spanning the gap. CDR3 size: 15 residues. Germline loops: CDR1 SGHAT, CDR2 FQNNGV. The CDR3 DNA is TGTGCCAGCTCCTCCGGAAGGGGAAGTCGGGAGACCCAGTACTTC. This codes for CASSSGRGSRETQYF. The complete variable domain, with remaining parts taken from reference TRBV11-2 and TRBJ2-5, reads EAGVAQSPRYKIIEKRQSVAFWCNPISGHATLYWYQQILGQGPKLLIQFQNNGVVDDSQLPKDRFSAERLKGVDSTLKIQPAKLEDSAVYLCASSSGRGSRETQYFGPGTRLLVL.

This chain links TRBV29-1 with TRBJ2-2; TRBD2 matches 13 bases. The junction had 9 bases not matched to a gene; V was cut back by 7 bases and J by 7 bases. This CDR3 is built from 15 residues. Germline V gene sequence: CDR1 SQVTM, CDR2 ANQGSEA. The CDR3 nucleotides read TGCAGCGCAAGGACTAGCGGGGGTTCGGACGGGGAGCTGTTTTTT. Protein product: CSARTSGGSDGELFF.

The chain recombines TRBV5-1 with TRBJ1-1; TRBD1 might be the D (5 bases). Trimming shortened V by 7 bases and J by 4 bases, and 20 bases separated the two germline ends. The CDR3 covers 15 residues. Germline-derived CDR1 and CDR2 are SGHRS and YFSETQ. The CDR3 region is CASDRGEGMVTEAFF. Written as DNA, the CDR3 is TGCGCCAGCGACCGCGGGGAGGGGATGGTCACTGAAGCTTTCTTT.

The genes are TRBV9 and TRBJ1-3; no definite D call. The length of the CDR3 is 15 residues. Looked up from germline, CDR1 is SGDLS and CDR2 is YYNGEE. V was pared by 0 bases and J by 4 bases, with 11 bases between. The CDR3: CASSVDDLSGNTIYF. The CDR3 DNA reads as TGTGCCAGCAGCGTAGACGATTTGAGCGGAAACACCATATATTTT. The whole variable domain, filled in from reference TRBV9 and TRBJ1-3, reads DSGVTQTPKHLITATGQRVTLRCSPRSGDLSVYWYQQSLDQGLQFLIQYYNGEERAKGNILERFSAQQFPDLHSELNLSSLELGDSALYFCASSVDDLSGNTIYFGEGSWLTVV.

The CDR3 region has the DNA TGTGCTAGTGGAAAGACAGGGGTAAGCGCAGATACGCAGTATTTT. It codes for CASGKTGVSADTQYF. This chain connects TRBV12-5 to TRBJ2-3; the match to TRBD1 covers 8 bases. With 6 bases clipped from V and 4 bases from J, the junction kept 9 bases outside the gene matches. This CDR3 has 15 amino acids. The V gene's germline CDR1 is LGHNT and CDR2 FRNRAP. Full variable domain (outside the CDR3, taken from reference TRBV12-5 and TRBJ2-3): DARVTQTPRHKVTEMGQEVTMRCQPILGHNTVFWYRQTMMQGLELLAYFRNRAPLDDSGMPKDRFSAEMPDATLATLKIQPSEPRDSAVYFCASGKTGVSADTQYFGPGTRLTVL.

The chain uses TRBV6-2 or TRBV6-3 and TRBJ2-7; TRBD1 is a possible D gene (5 bases). The germline gives CDR1 MNHEY, CDR2 SVGEGT. This CDR3 contains 14 residues. With 1 base removed from V and 0 bases from J, the gap between germline ends came to 7 bases. The CDR3 DNA sequence: TGTGCCAGCAGTTACTGGGGCAACTCCTACGAGCAGTACTTC. Protein: CASSYWGNSYEQYF.

This clone has a handful of counts. This chain links TRBV6-4 with TRBJ1-2; a weak D match, TRBD1 (5 bases). V dropped 8 bases and J dropped 0 bases, with 22 bases sitting between them. CDR1 and CDR2 from the germline V gene are MRHNA and SNTAGT. This CDR3 is built from 17 residues. CDR3 nucleotides: TGTGCCAGCGCCCCGGAGGGGTGGGGCAGATCTAACTATGGCTACACCTTC. Translating gives CASAPEGWGRSNYGYTF.

This sequence joins TRBV6-5 and TRBJ2-7; 8 bases agree with TRBD1. The germline V gene has CDR1 MNHEY and CDR2 SVGAGI. The CDR3 length is 14 residues. Trimming at V came to 6 bases and at J to 4 bases, leaving 8 bases not matched to a gene. The CDR3 reads CASRAWTGRYEQYF. CDR3 sequence (DNA): TGTGCCAGCAGGGCCTGGACAGGGCGGTACGAGCAGTACTTC.

This chain uses TRBV5-1 with TRBJ2-1, with D perhaps TRBD1 (7 bases). The V gene lost 0 bases and the J gene lost 4 bases, with 14 bases spanning the gap. This CDR3 comprises 16 residues. Germline V gene sequence: CDR1 SGHRS, CDR2 YFSETQ. CDR3 DNA sequence: TGCGCCAGCAGCTTGGGAGGGCAGGGGGGTTACAATGAGCAGTTCTTC. Translation: CASSLGGQGGYNEQFF.

This clone was picked up a small number of times. J is TRBJ2-3 and V is TRBV28, with 11 bases lining up with TRBD1. Germline V gene data show CDR1 as MDHEN and CDR2 as SYDVKM. V shed 0 bases and J 4 bases; nucleotides not matched to a gene: 0. This CDR3 is 15 amino acids long. For the CDR3, the DNA is TGTGCCAGCAGTTTATGGGGACAGGGGGCAGATACGCAGTATTTT. Protein: CASSLWGQGADTQYF.

This chain links TRBV2 with TRBJ1-3; tentatively, D is TRBD1 (5 bases). The CDR3 consists of 14 residues. Trimming cost V 4 bases and J 4 bases, with 11 bases left between them. From germline, CDR1 is SNHLY and CDR2 FYNNEI. CDR3 coding DNA: TGTGCCAGCAGTGTCCGGGGGTCAGGAAACACCATATATTTT. It specifies CASSVRGSGNTIYF.

The chain uses TRBV6-4 and TRBJ2-7, with D perhaps matching TRBD1 (6 bases). The CDR3 consists of 14 residues. Deletions cut 3 bases from V and 1 base from J, with 10 bases between. The germline V gene encodes CDR1 MRHNA and CDR2 SNTAGT. Written as DNA, the CDR3 is TGTGCCAGCAGTGAAGGGCAGGGGTCCTACGAGCAGTACTTC. Protein sequence: CASSEGQGSYEQYF.